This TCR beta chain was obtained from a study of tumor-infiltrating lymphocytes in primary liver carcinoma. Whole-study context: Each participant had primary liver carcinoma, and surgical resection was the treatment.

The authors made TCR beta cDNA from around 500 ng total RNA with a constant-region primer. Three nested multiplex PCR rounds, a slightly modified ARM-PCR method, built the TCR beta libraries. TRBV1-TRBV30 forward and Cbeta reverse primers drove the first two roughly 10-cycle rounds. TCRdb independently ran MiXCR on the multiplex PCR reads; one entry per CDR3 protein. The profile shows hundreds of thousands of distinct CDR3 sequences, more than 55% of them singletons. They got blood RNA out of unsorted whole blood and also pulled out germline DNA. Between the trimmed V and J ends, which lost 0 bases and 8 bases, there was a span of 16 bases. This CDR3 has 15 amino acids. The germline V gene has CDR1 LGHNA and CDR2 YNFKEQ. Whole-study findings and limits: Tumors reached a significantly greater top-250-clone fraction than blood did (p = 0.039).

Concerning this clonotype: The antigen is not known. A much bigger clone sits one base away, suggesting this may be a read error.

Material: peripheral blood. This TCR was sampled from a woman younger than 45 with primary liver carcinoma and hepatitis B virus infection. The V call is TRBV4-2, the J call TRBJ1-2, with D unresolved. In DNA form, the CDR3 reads TGTGCCAGCAGCCAAGATCTAGGCCGGCCGGTCGGCTACACCTTC. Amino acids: CASSQDLGRPVGYTF.